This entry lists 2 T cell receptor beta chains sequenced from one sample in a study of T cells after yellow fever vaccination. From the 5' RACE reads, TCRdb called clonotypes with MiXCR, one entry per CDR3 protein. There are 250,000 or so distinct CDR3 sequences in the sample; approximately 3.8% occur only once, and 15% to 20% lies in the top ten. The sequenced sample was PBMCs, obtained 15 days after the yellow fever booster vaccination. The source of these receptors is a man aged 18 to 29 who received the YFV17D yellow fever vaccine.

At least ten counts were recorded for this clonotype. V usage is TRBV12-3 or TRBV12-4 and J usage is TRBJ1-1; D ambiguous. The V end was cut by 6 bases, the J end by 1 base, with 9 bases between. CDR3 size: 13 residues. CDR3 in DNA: TGTGCCAGCAGGGCAGGTTCGAACACTGAAGCTTTCTTT. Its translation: CASRAGSNTEAFF.

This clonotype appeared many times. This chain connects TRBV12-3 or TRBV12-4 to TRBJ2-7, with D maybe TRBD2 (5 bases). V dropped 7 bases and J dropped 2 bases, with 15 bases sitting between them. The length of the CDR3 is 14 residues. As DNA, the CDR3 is TGTGCCAGCACCCCTCGTGGACTGACCTACGAGCAGTACTTC. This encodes CASTPRGLTYEQYF.